The present T cell receptor beta chain was sequenced within a study of blood T cell repertoires in COVID-19. Study-level information: Sites in the United States, Italy and Spain provided acute and convalescent COVID-19 samples. T cells, B-cell-depleted T cells, or PBMCs supplied cDNA or gDNA.

In the source study's methods: Amplified reference gene primers provided the basis for estimating nucleated cell counts. Sequencing used immunoSEQ multiplex PCR; TCRdb keeps in-frame clones, though not all of them. V and J calls and clone size follow that table, whereas D and trimming were derived from the DNA. The table shows 55,000 to 80,000 clones, with about four fifths occurring only once. The V segment lost 3 bases and the J segment 0 bases; nucleotides outside the gene matches: 4. The CDR3 spans 15 residues. Germline CDR1 and CDR2: LNHNV and YYDKDF (reference sequence). Sequenced sample: peripheral blood. This clonotype originated in a man aged 50 or older with active COVID-19. V usage is TRBV15 and J usage is TRBJ1-1; 7 bases agree with TRBD1. In nucleotides, the CDR3 is TGTGCCACCAGCAGTACAGGGGCCATGAACACTGAAGCTTTCTTT. The encoded protein is CATSSTGAMNTEAFF.